The present T cell receptor beta chain was sequenced within a study of blood T cell repertoires in COVID-19. In the study overall: The United States, Italy and Spain supplied acute and convalescent COVID-19 samples. The analysed material was cDNA or gDNA that came from T cells, B-cell-depleted T cells, or PBMCs.

Authors' methods: How many nucleated cells were present was estimated from reference gene primer amplification. This table comes from immunoSEQ multiplex PCR, and its TCRdb copy is limited to in-frame clones, with some not included. Clonal size and the V and J genes are those of that table, whereas D and trimming came from the DNA. The sample yields 250,000 to 350,000 clones, roughly 87% seen once. On this clone: One junction end does not reproduce the germline sequence, and a read error may be involved.

CDR1 and CDR2 (germline): LGHNA, YNFKEQ. The CDR3 totals 14 residues. This TCR came from a woman aged 45-59 years who had recovered from COVID-19. The sample taken for sequencing was peripheral blood. V is TRBV4-2 and J is TRBJ2-7; the match to TRBD2 covers 7 bases. CDR3 loop: CASSRGGLEGGSIF. The DNA for the CDR3 is TGTGCCAGCAGCCGGGGAGGACTAGAGGGAGGGTCAATCTTC.